This T cell receptor beta chain emerged from a study of OX40 agonist ivuxolimab in advanced cancers. Sequenced by immunoSEQ multiplex PCR; TCRdb stores in-frame clones only, minus some. The table shows more than 65,000 clones, with around 94% occurring only once. From germline, CDR1 is SGDLS and CDR2 YYNGEE. CDR3 size: 18 residues. With V trimmed by 4 bases and J by 2 bases, 14 bases remained unmatched. The chain employs TRBV9 and TRBJ2-3, with TRBD2 identical over 9 bases. The specimen comprised CD4+ or CD8+ T cells sorted from blood, sampled in a trial of the OX40 agonist ivuxolimab. This TCR was recovered from an adult with an advanced solid tumor such as melanoma, head and neck, liver or kidney cancer. CDR3 coding DNA: TGTGCCAGCAGCCTGAGTCGAAATAGCGGGGGCTACACAGATACGCAGTATTTT. Its translation: CASSLSRNSGGYTDTQYF.